This record covers a single T cell receptor beta chain. The data stem from a study of blood T cell repertoires in COVID-19. The V gene's germline CDR1 is ENHRY and CDR2 SYGVKD. The CDR3 totals 15 residues. V shed 1 base, J shed 10 bases, and the junction held 3 bases outside the gene matches. Using immunoSEQ multiplex PCR, the repertoire was profiled, and TCRdb retains in-frame clones only, with some absent. The sample lists 310,000 or so clones; 70% to 90% were seen once. The chain couples TRBV10-3 to TRBJ2-1; 14 nucleotides line up with TRBD2. Specimen: peripheral blood. The sequence was collected from a man in his 70s with acute or convalescent COVID-19. The CDR3 DNA reads as TGTGCCATCAGTGAGTTGGGACTAGCGGGAGTCGAGCAGTTCTTC. It yields the protein CAISELGLAGVEQFF.